The entry that follows covers one TCR beta chain sequence. Its cognate antigen is unknown. CDR1 and CDR2 from the germline V gene are KGHSH and LQKENI. Between the trimmed V and J ends, which lost 4 bases and 5 bases, there was a span of 15 bases. This CDR3 comprises 14 residues. Produced via immunoSEQ multiplex PCR; TCRdb's table is partial and in-frame only. The data hold more than 9,000 clones, with around 84% observed a single time. This entry is derived from a study of OX40 agonist ivuxolimab in advanced cancers. Points from the study as a whole: Averaging showed that CD8+ T cells had more expanded clones than CD4+ did. Still undetermined is the antigen specificity of the expanded peripheral T cells.

The material was CD4+ or CD8+ T cells sorted from blood, obtained in a trial of the OX40 agonist ivuxolimab. The gene calls are TRBV18 and TRBJ2-7; D possibly matches TRBD1 or TRBD2 (5 bases each). The sequence was obtained from an adult with an advanced solid tumor such as melanoma, head and neck, liver or kidney cancer. The CDR3 here is CASSHRDGFHEQYF. The CDR3 DNA reads TGTGCCAGCTCACACCGGGACGGGTTCCACGAGCAGTACTTC.